Sequencing of this TCR beta chain was carried out in a study of cytomegalovirus exposure and HLA in healthy donors. Donors came from a validation cohort of about 120 subjects, distinct from the first 666-subject cohort. Notes on the study in general: According to the study, around 150 TCR beta chains were cytomegalovirus-associated. Under in vitro conditions, a few CMV-associated chains were confirmed as specific for CMV antigens. The classifier was said to identify cytomegalovirus status with high specificity and sensitivity.

In the case of this clone: The antigen is unknown.

Sequencing was performed with immunoSEQ multiplex PCR; in TCRdb, only in-frame clones are kept and a portion is missing. Counted here are about 120,000 clones, 86% occurring once; the ten biggest clones make up roughly 5.3%. The specimen sequenced was PBMCs. The TCR sequence derives from a young man in good health and CMV-seronegative.

This CDR3 reads CASSAGTGTYEQYF. The CDR3 region has the DNA TGTGCCAGCAGTGCTGGGACAGGTACCTACGAGCAGTACTTC. The chain links TRBV27 to TRBJ2-7; 8 bases map to TRBD1. The germline V gene encodes CDR1 MNHEY and CDR2 SMNVEV (reference sequence). V trimming: 5 bases; J trimming: 2 bases; junction bases outside the gene matches: 5. This CDR3 is 14 amino acids long.